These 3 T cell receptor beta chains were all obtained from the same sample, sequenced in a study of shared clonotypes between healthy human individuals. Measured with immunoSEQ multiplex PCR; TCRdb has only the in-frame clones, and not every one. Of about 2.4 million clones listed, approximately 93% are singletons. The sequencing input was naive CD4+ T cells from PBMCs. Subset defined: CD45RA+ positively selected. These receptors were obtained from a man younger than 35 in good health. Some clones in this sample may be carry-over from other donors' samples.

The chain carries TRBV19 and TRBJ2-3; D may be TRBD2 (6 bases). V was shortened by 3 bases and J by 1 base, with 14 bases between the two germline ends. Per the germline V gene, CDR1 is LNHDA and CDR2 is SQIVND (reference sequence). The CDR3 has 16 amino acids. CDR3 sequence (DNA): TGTGCCAGTAGTATCAAGCGGAGGGACGGCACAGATACGCAGTATTTT. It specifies CASSIKRRDGTDTQYF.

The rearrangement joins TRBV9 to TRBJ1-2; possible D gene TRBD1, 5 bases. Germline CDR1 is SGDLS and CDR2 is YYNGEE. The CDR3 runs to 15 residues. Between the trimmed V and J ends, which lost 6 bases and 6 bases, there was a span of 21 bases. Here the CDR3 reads CASTVQGTSLNGYTF. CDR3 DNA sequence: TGTGCCAGCACCGTCCAGGGAACCTCACTAAATGGCTACACCTTC.

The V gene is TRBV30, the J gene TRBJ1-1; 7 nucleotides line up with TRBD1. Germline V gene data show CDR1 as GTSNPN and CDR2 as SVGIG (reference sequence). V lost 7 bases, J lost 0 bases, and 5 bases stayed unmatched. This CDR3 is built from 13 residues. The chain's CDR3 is CASSGGMNTEAFF. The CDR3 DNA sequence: TGTGCCTCCTCAGGGGGTATGAACACTGAAGCTTTCTTT.